One sample yielded the 17 T cell receptor beta chains listed below, sequenced in a study of T cell changes during pregnancy in multiple sclerosis. This table comes from immunoSEQ multiplex PCR, and its TCRdb copy is limited to in-frame clones, with some not included. The repertoire includes more than 35,000 clones, nearly 90% of them detected once, and about 0.6% sits in the top ten. This material consisted of CD4+ T cells from peripheral blood mononuclear cells, taken in the second trimester of pregnancy. The receptors originated from a female donor with multiple sclerosis, enrolled in a pregnancy study.

The gene calls are TRBV18 and TRBJ1-1; 9 nucleotides match TRBD1. This CDR3 has 14 amino acids. CDR1 is KGHSH and CDR2 is LQKENI in the germline V gene. V lost 6 bases and J lost 3; bases outside the gene matches: 5. The DNA for the CDR3 is TGTGCCAGCTCGCTCGACAGGGGGGACACTGAAGCTTTCTTT. Protein product: CASSLDRGDTEAFF. Full variable domain (outside the CDR3, taken from reference TRBV18 and TRBJ1-1): NAGVMQNPRHLVRRRGQEARLRCSPMKGHSHVYWYRQLPEEGLKFMVYLQKENIIDESGMPKERFSAEFPKEGPSILRIQQVVRGDSAAYFCASSLDRGDTEAFFGQGTRLTVV.

The chain couples TRBV11-3 to TRBJ2-7, with D perhaps matching TRBD1 (6 bases). CDR1 and CDR2 (germline): SGHNT, YENEEA. V lost 1 base to trimming and J lost 0 bases, with 16 bases between them. The CDR3 has 17 residues. CDR3: CASSLGIGDTYSYEQYF. DNA of the CDR3: TGTGCCAGCAGCTTAGGAATAGGGGACACCTACTCCTACGAGCAGTACTTC.

The chain uses TRBV6-5 and TRBJ1-1; 8 bases fit TRBD1. The germline V gene encodes CDR1 MNHEY and CDR2 SVGAGI. CDR3 length: 14 residues. V shed 4 bases, J shed 5 bases, and the junction held 6 bases outside the gene matches. The CDR3 region is CASSSRQGTTEAFF. The CDR3 DNA reads TGTGCCAGCAGTTCACGACAGGGGACAACTGAAGCTTTCTTT.

The rearrangement uses TRBV30 and TRBJ1-3; 7 bases line up with TRBD1. The CDR3 length is 13 residues. V shed 5 bases and J 4 bases; nucleotides not matched to a gene: 5. Germline V CDR1 and CDR2: GTSNPN, SVGIG (reference sequence). The CDR3 sequence is CAWDTGAGNTIYF. In DNA form, the CDR3 reads TGTGCCTGGGACACAGGGGCAGGAAACACCATATATTTT.

The CDR3, as DNA: TGTGCCAGCAGTTTTCAAGCAGGGACAGATACGCAGTATTTT. It is translated as CASSFQAGTDTQYF. V usage is TRBV28 and J usage is TRBJ2-3; D is perhaps TRBD1 (5 bases). There are 14 residues in the CDR3. Per germline, CDR1 MDHEN and CDR2 SYDVKM. Trimming removed 3 bases from V and 3 bases from J, with 10 bases in between.

The CDR3 region has the DNA TGTGCCAGCAGCTTCGGGGGAGGGGAGACCCAGTACTTC. Translated, it gives CASSFGGGETQYF. This chain links TRBV7-2 with TRBJ2-5, with TRBD2 matching over 7 bases. The CDR3 extends over 13 amino acids. CDR1 is SGHTA, CDR2 FQGNSA, per germline. Trimming removed 3 bases from V and 5 bases from J; junction bases left unmatched: 3.

This clone was counted once. The J gene is TRBJ1-3, the V gene TRBV15, with 7 bases lining up with TRBD1. V gave up 3 bases and J gave up 4 bases; unmatched junction bases: 9. The germline V gene has CDR1 LNHNV and CDR2 YYDKDF (reference sequence). The length of the CDR3 is 16 residues. The CDR3 here is CATSRQTGTLGNTIYF. CDR3 in DNA: TGTGCCACCAGCAGGCAGACAGGGACACTCGGAAACACCATATATTTT.

The CDR3 DNA is TGTGCCAGCAGCTATCCACCTCCGGGACTAGCGGGGCTAGAGCAGTTCTTC. Amino acids: CASSYPPPGLAGLEQFF. The chain couples TRBV13 to TRBJ2-1; 13 positions match TRBD2. The germline V gene encodes CDR1 PRHDT and CDR2 FYEKMQ (reference sequence). Trimming cost V 4 bases and J 10 bases; bases outside gene matches: 13. The CDR3 is 17 residues long.

The J gene is TRBJ2-5, the V gene TRBV5-8, with D perhaps TRBD2 (6 bases). Germline V gives CDR1 SGHTS, CDR2 YDEGEE. The CDR3 extends over 14 amino acids. The V and J ends lost 4 bases and 7 bases respectively, with 17 bases between them. The DNA of the CDR3 is TGTGCCAGCAGCCGACCGGGGGTACTAGGGACCCAGTACTTC. Translating gives CASSRPGVLGTQYF.

Concerning this clone itself: Germline is not matched at one junction end, which may reflect a read error. The J gene is TRBJ2-3, the V gene TRBV7-7; the D gene is possibly TRBD2 (5 bases). This CDR3 is built from 14 residues. Per the germline V gene, CDR1 is SSHAT and CDR2 is FNYEAQ (reference sequence). CDR3 sequence reads: CASSLGLPPDTQYF. CDR3 DNA sequence: TGTGCTAGCAGCTTAGGACTTCCCCCGGATACGCAGTATTTT.

This clone was observed once. J is TRBJ2-1 and V is TRBV18, with D perhaps matching TRBD1 (5 bases). The V end lost 3 bases, the J end lost 5 bases, and 17 bases lay between the germline ends. This CDR3 is 16 amino acids long. Germline CDR1 and CDR2: KGHSH and LQKENI. CDR3 sequence reads: CASSPMARKGNNEQFF. The CDR3 bases are TGTGCCAGCTCACCTATGGCACGGAAGGGGAACAATGAGCAGTTCTTC.

This chain connects TRBV5-1 to TRBJ1-4; 10 positions match TRBD1. The CDR3 contains 18 residues. The junction had 9 bases not matched to a gene; V was cut back by 4 bases and J by 0 bases. The germline CDR1 and CDR2 sequences are SGHRS and YFSETQ. The CDR3 sequence: CASSVWDRGGPTNEKLFF. CDR3 DNA: TGCGCCAGCAGCGTCTGGGACAGGGGAGGTCCAACTAATGAAAAACTGTTTTTT. Supplemented by reference TRBV5-1 and TRBJ1-4, the full variable domain reads KAGVTQTPRYLIKTRGQQVTLSCSPISGHRSVSWYQQTPGQGLQFLFEYFSETQRNKGNFPGRFSGRQFSNSRSEMNVSTLELGDSALYLCASSVWDRGGPTNEKLFFGSGTQLSVL.

This sequence joins TRBV7-8 and TRBJ2-1, with D maybe TRBD1 (5 bases). Trimming pared 0 bases from V and 8 bases from J, leaving 11 bases between. Germline V gene sequence: CDR1 SGHVS, CDR2 FQNEAQ. The length of the CDR3 is 14 residues. As DNA, the CDR3 is TGTGCCAGCAGCTTAGCGTGGGGCTCCGATGAGCAGTTCTTC. Translating it yields CASSLAWGSDEQFF.

The chain combines TRBV27 with TRBJ1-2; tentatively, D is TRBD1 (5 bases). The CDR3 totals 13 residues. Germline CDR1 reads MNHEY; CDR2 reads SMNVEV (reference sequence). V lost 6 bases and J lost 4, with 12 bases in between. The CDR3 DNA reads as TGTGCCAGCAGGGGCGGGGGAACCTATGGCTACACCTTC. Translating it yields CASRGGGTYGYTF.

This clone was counted a few times. The CDR3 loop is CSVQGSIYEQYF. The CDR3 DNA reads as TGCAGCGTTCAGGGTTCGATCTACGAGCAGTACTTC. The rearrangement joins TRBV29-1 to TRBJ2-7, with D possibly matching TRBD1 (5 bases). Deletions cut 5 bases from V and 3 bases from J, with 11 bases between. The CDR3 sequence is 12 residues long. Germline V CDR1 and CDR2: SQVTM, ANQGSEA.

V usage is TRBV27 and J usage is TRBJ2-1, with 15 bases aligning to TRBD2. V lost 6 bases and J lost 7; bases outside the gene matches: 4. The germline V gene encodes CDR1 MNHEY and CDR2 SMNVEV (reference sequence). This CDR3 spans 15 amino acids. Here the CDR3 DNA reads TGTGCCAGCAGGGGACTAGCGGGAGGTAGGAATGAGCAGTTCTTC. This encodes CASRGLAGGRNEQFF.

V usage is TRBV25-1 and J usage is TRBJ2-4, with TRBD1 matching 8 bases. CDR1 is MGHDK and CDR2 is SYGVNS in the germline V gene. The V and J ends lost 10 bases and 7 bases, in that order; junction bases with no gene match: 6. CDR3 length: 12 amino acids. DNA of the CDR3: TGTGCCACCACGGACAGGGTGAACATTCAGTACTTC. Translating it yields CATTDRVNIQYF.